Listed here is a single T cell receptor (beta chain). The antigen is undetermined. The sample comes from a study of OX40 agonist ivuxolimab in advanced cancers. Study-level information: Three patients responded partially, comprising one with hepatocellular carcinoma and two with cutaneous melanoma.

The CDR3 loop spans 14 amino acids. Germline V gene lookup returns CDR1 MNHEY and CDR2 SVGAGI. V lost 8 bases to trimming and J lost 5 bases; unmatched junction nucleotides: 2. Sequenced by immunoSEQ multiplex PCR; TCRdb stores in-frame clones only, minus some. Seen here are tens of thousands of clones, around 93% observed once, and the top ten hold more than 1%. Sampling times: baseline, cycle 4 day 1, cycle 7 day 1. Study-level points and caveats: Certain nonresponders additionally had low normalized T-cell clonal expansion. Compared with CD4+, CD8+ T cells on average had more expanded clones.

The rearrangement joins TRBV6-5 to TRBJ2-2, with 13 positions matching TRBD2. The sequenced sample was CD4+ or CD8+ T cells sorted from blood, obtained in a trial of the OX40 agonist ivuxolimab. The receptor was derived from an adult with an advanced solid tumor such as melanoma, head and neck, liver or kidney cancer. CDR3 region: CASSGLAGTGELFF. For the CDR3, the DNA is TGTGCCAGCTCGGGACTAGCGGGGACCGGGGAGCTGTTTTTT.